This TCR beta chain was found in a study of blood T cell repertoires in COVID-19. Turning to the study itself: COVID-19 samples from acute and convalescent phases originated in the United States, Italy and Spain. In each case, the material was cDNA or gDNA derived from T cells, B-cell-depleted T cells, or PBMCs.

Authors' data handling: Nucleated cell counts were estimated from reference gene primer amplification. Clones were sequenced by immunoSEQ multiplex PCR, and TCRdb holds only the in-frame ones, with some missing. The DNA was the basis for D and trimming; V, J and clone size are from that table. This table has about 150,000 clones, around 76% appearing once. Germline lookup yields CDR1 MDHEN and CDR2 SYDVKM. The CDR3 extends over 14 amino acids. Trimming cost V 5 bases and J 7 bases; bases outside gene matches: 6. The V call is TRBV28, the J call TRBJ1-2, with TRBD1 matching 11 bases. Material: peripheral blood. The sequence was obtained from a man in his 60s with acute or convalescent COVID-19. CDR3 amino acids: CASSQGQGAAGYTF. The CDR3 nucleotides are TGTGCCAGCAGTCAAGGACAGGGGGCGGCTGGCTACACCTTC.